A selection of T cell receptor beta chains follows, all from one sample in a study of blood T cell repertoires in COVID-19. Data came from immunoSEQ multiplex PCR; TCRdb stores just in-frame clones and leaves some out. The table has about 160,000 clones, about 85% seen once. Sequenced sample: peripheral blood. Receptors originate from a woman aged 45-60 years with COVID-19, enrolled during active disease. The CDR3 runs from the conserved cysteine through the conserved F or W. Each record gives: J gene, V gene, clone size, D gene, CDR3 protein, CDR3 DNA. The D gene is left open where the match is weak. Not every row has a clone size; where given, it reads once, few, many or a size class.

J: TRBJ1-3
V: TRBV28
size: .
D: .
CDR3: CASSLPSSGNTIYF
DNA: TGTGCCAGCAGTTTGCCCAGCTCTGGAAACACCATATATTTT

J: TRBJ1-2
V: TRBV28
size: .
D: TRBD1
CDR3: CASTGVQGAGYGYTF
DNA: TGTGCCAGCACCGGGGTACAGGGGGCCGGCTATGGCTACACCTTC

J: TRBJ2-2
V: TRBV3-1/TRBV3-2
size: .
D: .
CDR3: CASSPLQGAGELFF
DNA: TGTGCCAGCAGCCCCCTGCAGGGCGCCGGGGAGCTGTTTTTT

J: TRBJ2-5
V: TRBV11-1
size: .
D: .
CDR3: CASRFRAGQSETQYF
DNA: TGTGCCAGCAGATTTCGGGCGGGCCAATCGGAGACCCAGTACTTC

J: TRBJ2-3
V: TRBV5-1
size: .
D: TRBD2
CDR3: CASRPGTTPADTQYF
DNA: TGCGCCAGCAGACCCGGGACTACCCCGGCAGATACGCAGTATTTT

J: TRBJ2-7
V: TRBV9
size: .
D: TRBD1
CDR3: CASSGLPGQGVPEQYF
DNA: TGTGCCAGCAGCGGACTCCCGGGACAGGGGGTCCCCGAGCAGTACTTC

J: TRBJ1-5
V: TRBV2
size: .
D: TRBD1
CDR3: CASSGQGSNQPQHF
DNA: TGTGCCAGCAGTGGACAGGGTAGCAATCAGCCCCAGCATTTT

J: TRBJ1-5
V: TRBV6-6
size: .
D: TRBD1
CDR3: CASSGTGVQPQHF
DNA: TGTGCCAGCAGCGGGACAGGGGTTCAGCCCCAGCATTTT

J: TRBJ2-1
V: TRBV15
size: .
D: TRBD1
CDR3: CATSRDGRGYSNEQFF
DNA: TGTGCCACCAGCAGAGATGGCAGGGGGTACTCCAATGAGCAGTTCTTC

J: TRBJ2-5
V: TRBV6-2/TRBV6-3
size: .
D: TRBD2
CDR3: CASSRTGTSGGTGETQYF
DNA: TGTGCCAGCAGTCGTACCGGGACTAGCGGGGGGACGGGAGAGACCCAGTACTTC

J: TRBJ2-5
V: TRBV6-6
size: .
D: .
CDR3: CASSAGGASRETQYF
DNA: TGTGCCAGCAGTGCCGGAGGGGCTTCACGGGAGACCCAGTACTTC

J: TRBJ2-7
V: TRBV3-1/TRBV3-2
size: .
D: TRBD2
CDR3: CASSQKSGGPEQYF
DNA: TGTGCCAGCAGCCAAAAATCGGGGGGACCCGAGCAGTACTTC

J: TRBJ1-2
V: TRBV28
size: .
D: .
CDR3: CASRPGRALGYGYTF
DNA: TGTGCCAGCAGGCCCGGGAGGGCCCTGGGGTATGGCTACACCTTC

J: TRBJ2-5
V: TRBV3-1/TRBV3-2
size: .
D: .
CDR3: CASSQDRQETQYF
DNA: TGTGCCAGCAGCCAAGATAGACAAGAGACCCAGTACTTC

J: TRBJ2-5
V: TRBV4-1
size: .
D: TRBD2
CDR3: CASSPPGLAGVNYF
DNA: TGCGCCAGCAGCCCCCCTGGGCTAGCGGGGGTCAACTACTTC

J: TRBJ2-7
V: TRBV19
size: .
D: TRBD1
CDR3: CASSIGAGQGYEQYF
DNA: TGTGCCAGTAGTATAGGAGCGGGACAGGGCTACGAGCAGTACTTC

J: TRBJ2-2
V: TRBV12-3/TRBV12-4
size: .
D: .
CDR3: CASSLLDTGELFF
DNA: TGTGCCAGCAGTTTATTAGACACCGGGGAGCTGTTTTTT

J: TRBJ2-5
V: TRBV7-9
size: few
D: TRBD2
CDR3: CASSPYSGVETQYF
DNA: TGTGCCAGCAGCCCTTATAGCGGGGTGGAGACCCAGTACTTC

J: TRBJ1-2
V: TRBV20-1
size: .
D: .
CDR3: CSAKWGGGYTF
DNA: TGCAGTGCCAAATGGGGGGGTGGCTACACCTTC

J: TRBJ2-6
V: TRBV10-3
size: .
D: TRBD1
CDR3: CAISESTGQGASGANVLTF
DNA: TGTGCCATCAGTGAGTCGACAGGACAGGGGGCAAGTGGGGCCAACGTCCTGACTTTC

J: TRBJ2-7
V: TRBV10-3
size: few
D: .
CDR3: CAISEGPEQYF
DNA: TGTGCCATCAGTGAGGGGCCCGAGCAGTACTTC

J: TRBJ2-1
V: TRBV24-1
size: .
D: .
CDR3: CATSDPASSYNEQFF
DNA: TGTGCCACCAGTGACCCAGCTAGCTCCTACAATGAGCAGTTCTTC

J: TRBJ1-1
V: TRBV12-3/TRBV12-4
size: .
D: .
CDR3: CASETADNTEAFF
DNA: TGTGCCAGTGAAACAGCCGATAACACTGAAGCTTTCTTT

J: TRBJ1-2
V: TRBV6-5
size: .
D: .
CDR3: CASSYGPELGSYGYTF
DNA: TGTGCCAGCAGTTATGGCCCCGAATTGGGGAGCTATGGCTACACCTTC

J: TRBJ1-1
V: TRBV2
size: few
D: .
CDR3: CASSERGSTEAFF
DNA: TGTGCCAGCAGTGAACGGGGTTCGACTGAAGCTTTCTTT

J: TRBJ1-2
V: TRBV12-3/TRBV12-4
size: few
D: .
CDR3: CASSLRTAYGYTF
DNA: TGTGCCAGCAGTTTAAGGACAGCCTATGGCTACACCTTC

J: TRBJ2-7
V: TRBV5-6
size: .
D: .
CDR3: CASSSGNPYEQYF
DNA: TGTGCCAGCAGCTCAGGGAATCCCTACGAGCAGTACTTC

J: TRBJ2-5
V: TRBV28
size: .
D: TRBD2
CDR3: CASMSGRGSMRETQYF
DNA: TGTGCCAGCATGTCCGGGAGGGGGTCTATGCGGGAGACCCAGTACTTC

J: TRBJ1-4
V: TRBV30
size: .
D: .
CDR3: CAWCTATNEKLFF
DNA: TGTGCCTGGTGTACAGCAACTAATGAAAAACTGTTTTTT

J: TRBJ1-4
V: TRBV11-2
size: .
D: .
CDR3: CASSAPGSANEKLFF
DNA: TGTGCCAGCAGCGCCCCGGGGTCGGCTAATGAAAAACTGTTTTTT

J: TRBJ1-2
V: TRBV19
size: .
D: .
CDR3: CASSMGGENYGYTF
DNA: TGTGCCAGTAGTATGGGGGGGGAGAACTATGGCTACACCTTC

J: TRBJ1-1
V: TRBV5-5
size: once
D: .
CDR3: CASSSTPGAEAFF
DNA: TGTGCCAGCAGCTCAACCCCGGGGGCTGAAGCTTTCTTT

J: TRBJ2-1
V: TRBV6-6
size: few
D: .
CDR3: CASSYSGRYNEQFF
DNA: TGTGCCAGCAGTTACTCGGGCAGGTACAATGAGCAGTTCTTC

J: TRBJ1-1
V: TRBV2
size: .
D: .
CDR3: CASSPQGIGTEAFF
DNA: TGTGCCAGCAGCCCACAGGGCATCGGCACTGAAGCTTTCTTT

J: TRBJ1-1
V: TRBV5-1
size: .
D: TRBD1
CDR3: CASSPWTGDLMNTEAFF
DNA: TGCGCCAGCAGCCCGTGGACAGGGGATCTTATGAACACTGAAGCTTTCTTT

J: TRBJ2-3
V: TRBV7-2
size: .
D: .
CDR3: CASSPLERDTQYF
DNA: TGTGCCAGCAGCCCACTCGAGCGGGATACGCAGTATTTT

J: TRBJ2-1
V: TRBV2
size: .
D: TRBD1
CDR3: CAIIDRDNEQFF
DNA: TGTGCCATCATAGACAGGGACAATGAGCAGTTCTTC

J: TRBJ2-3
V: TRBV19
size: .
D: TRBD2
CDR3: CASSIRTSGGTDTQYF
DNA: TGTGCCAGTAGTATTAGGACTAGCGGGGGTACAGATACGCAGTATTTT

J: TRBJ1-1
V: TRBV10-3
size: .
D: .
CDR3: CAIRLQGTNTEAFF
DNA: TGTGCCATCAGACTACAGGGTACAAACACTGAAGCTTTCTTT

J: TRBJ2-2
V: TRBV4-1
size: .
D: .
CDR3: CASSQSRGQTGELFF
DNA: TGCGCCAGCAGCCAGTCCCGGGGACAAACCGGGGAGCTGTTTTTT

J: TRBJ2-3
V: TRBV3-1/TRBV3-2
size: .
D: TRBD2
CDR3: CASSKRLAGESTDTQYF
DNA: TGTGCCAGCAGCAAACGACTAGCGGGGGAGAGCACAGATACGCAGTATTTT

J: TRBJ2-1
V: TRBV11-3
size: .
D: .
CDR3: CASSSQGRNEQFF
DNA: TGTGCCAGCAGCTCCCAGGGCAGGAATGAGCAGTTCTTC

J: TRBJ2-5
V: TRBV12-5
size: .
D: TRBD2
CDR3: CATMRGVGETQYF
DNA: TGTGCCACCATGCGGGGGGTGGGCGAGACCCAGTACTTC

J: TRBJ2-1
V: TRBV30
size: once
D: TRBD2
CDR3: CAWSAGLAVEKEFF
DNA: TGTGCCTGGAGTGCGGGACTAGCGGTAGAGAAGGAGTTCTTC

J: TRBJ1-1
V: TRBV18
size: .
D: TRBD1
CDR3: CASSPQGGYTEAFF
DNA: TGTGCCAGCTCACCACAAGGGGGCTACACTGAAGCTTTCTTT

J: TRBJ2-5
V: TRBV6-2/TRBV6-3
size: once
D: .
CDR3: CASSNRDKKETQYF
DNA: TGTGCCAGCAGTAACCGGGACAAGAAAGAGACCCAGTACTTC

J: TRBJ2-7
V: TRBV28
size: .
D: TRBD1
CDR3: CASSLMGQGNNEQYF
DNA: TGTGCCAGCAGTTTGATGGGACAGGGTAACAACGAGCAGTACTTC

J: TRBJ1-1
V: TRBV20-1
size: .
D: .
CDR3: CSASTGGKTEAFF
DNA: TGCAGTGCTAGTACAGGAGGGAAGACTGAAGCTTTCTTT

J: TRBJ1-2
V: TRBV7-2
size: .
D: .
CDR3: CASSLVGGVGYGYTF
DNA: TGTGCCAGCAGCTTAGTGGGGGGGGTAGGCTATGGCTACACCTTC

J: TRBJ2-3
V: TRBV25-1
size: .
D: TRBD1
CDR3: CASSEDRGRADTQYF
DNA: TGTGCCAGCAGTGAAGACAGGGGGAGGGCAGATACGCAGTATTTT

J: TRBJ2-1
V: TRBV4-2
size: .
D: TRBD2
CDR3: CASSQDLASGGANEQFF
DNA: TGTGCCAGCAGCCAAGATCTGGCTAGCGGGGGGGCTAATGAGCAGTTCTTC

J: TRBJ1-4
V: TRBV18
size: .
D: .
CDR3: CASSPRNRALDEKLFF
DNA: TGTGCCAGCTCACCGCGAAACAGGGCCTTGGATGAAAAACTGTTTTTT

J: TRBJ2-7
V: TRBV19
size: .
D: TRBD1
CDR3: CASSIGNPQGAYEQYF
DNA: TGTGCCAGTAGTATAGGCAACCCCCAGGGGGCCTACGAGCAGTACTTC

J: TRBJ2-7
V: TRBV7-9
size: once
D: .
CDR3: CASSPQGSEQYF
DNA: TGTGCCAGCAGCCCCCAGGGTAGCGAGCAGTACTTC

J: TRBJ1-2
V: TRBV6-1
size: .
D: TRBD1
CDR3: CASSEAGQGGDYGYTF
DNA: TGTGCCAGCAGTGAAGCAGGACAGGGGGGCGACTATGGCTACACCTTC

J: TRBJ2-1
V: TRBV19
size: .
D: .
CDR3: CASSIGDYTYNEQFF
DNA: TGTGCCAGTAGTATTGGAGACTACACCTACAATGAGCAGTTCTTC

J: TRBJ1-1
V: TRBV9
size: .
D: .
CDR3: CASSPVGGAGQMNTEAFF
DNA: TGTGCCAGCAGCCCAGTGGGGGGGGCCGGTCAAATGAACACTGAAGCTTTCTTT